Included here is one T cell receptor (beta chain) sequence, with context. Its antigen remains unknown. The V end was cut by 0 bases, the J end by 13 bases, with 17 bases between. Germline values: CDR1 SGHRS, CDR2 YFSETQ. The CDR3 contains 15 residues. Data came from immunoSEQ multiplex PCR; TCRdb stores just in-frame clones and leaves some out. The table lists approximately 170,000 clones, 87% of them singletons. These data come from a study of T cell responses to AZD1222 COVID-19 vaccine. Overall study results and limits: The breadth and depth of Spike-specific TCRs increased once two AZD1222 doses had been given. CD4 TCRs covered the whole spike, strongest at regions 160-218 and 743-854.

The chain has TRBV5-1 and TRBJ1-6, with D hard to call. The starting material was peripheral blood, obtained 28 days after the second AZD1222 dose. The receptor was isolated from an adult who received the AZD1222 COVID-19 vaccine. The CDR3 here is CASSLAQLPAKPLHF. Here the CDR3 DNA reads TGCGCCAGCAGCTTGGCACAGCTTCCAGCTAAGCCCCTCCACTTT.